This T cell receptor (beta chain) derives from a study of blood T cell repertoires in COVID-19. Study-wide context: Spain, Italy and the United States supplied samples that represented acute and convalescent COVID-19. T cells, B-cell-depleted T cells, or PBMCs supplied cDNA or gDNA.

Per the original data handling: Amplification from reference gene primers served as the basis for estimated nucleated cell counts. The assay was immunoSEQ multiplex PCR, and TCRdb's table has in-frame clones only and misses some. V and J calls and clone size are copied from that table; D and trimming were computed from the DNA. In the table there are 150,000 to 180,000 clones, 70% to 85% of which are singletons. The CDR3 is 18 residues long. Germline V gene sequence: CDR1 SGHRS, CDR2 YFSETQ. The junction had 6 bases not matched to a gene; V was cut back by 3 bases and J by 3 bases. The gene calls are TRBV5-1 and TRBJ2-2; 15 positions agree with TRBD2. Sequences were obtained from peripheral blood. The source is a woman aged 60-75 years with acute or convalescent COVID-19. CDR3 nucleotides: TGCGCCAGCAGCTCCGGACTAGCGGGGGGGCCGGACACCGGGGAGCTGTTTTTT. Translated: CASSSGLAGGPDTGELFF.